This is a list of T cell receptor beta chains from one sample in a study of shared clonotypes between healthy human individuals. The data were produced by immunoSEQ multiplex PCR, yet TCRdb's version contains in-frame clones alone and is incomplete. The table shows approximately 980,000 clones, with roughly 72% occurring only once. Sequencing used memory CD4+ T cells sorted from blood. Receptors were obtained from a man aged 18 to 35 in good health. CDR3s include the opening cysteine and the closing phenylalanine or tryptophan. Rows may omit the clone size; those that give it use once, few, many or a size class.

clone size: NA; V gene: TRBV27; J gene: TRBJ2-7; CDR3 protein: CARRDPTYEQYF
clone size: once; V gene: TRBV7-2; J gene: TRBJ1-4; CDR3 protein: CASSSPAFGGEKLFF
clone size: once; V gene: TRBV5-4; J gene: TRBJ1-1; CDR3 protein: CASSSITGDTEAFF
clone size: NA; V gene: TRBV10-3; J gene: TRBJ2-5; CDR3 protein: CAIMSSGGAETQYF
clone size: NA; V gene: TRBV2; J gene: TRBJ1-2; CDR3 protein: CASSEASNYGYTF
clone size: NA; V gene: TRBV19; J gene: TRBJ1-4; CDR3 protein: CASSLRGNYEKLFF
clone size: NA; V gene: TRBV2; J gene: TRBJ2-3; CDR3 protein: CASSEGSGLAGGPDTQYF
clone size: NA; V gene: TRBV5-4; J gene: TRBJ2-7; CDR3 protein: CASSRDSYEQYF
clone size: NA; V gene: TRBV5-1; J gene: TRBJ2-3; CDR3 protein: CASSSETGTSGRASADTQYF
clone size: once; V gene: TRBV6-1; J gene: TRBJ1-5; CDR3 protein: CASSEAMMFTGGRQPQHF
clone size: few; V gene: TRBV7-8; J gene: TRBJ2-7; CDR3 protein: CASSSQGGRTYEQYF
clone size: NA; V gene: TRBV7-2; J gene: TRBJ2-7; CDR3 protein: CASSASTGISYEQYF
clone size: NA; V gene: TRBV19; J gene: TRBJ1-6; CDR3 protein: CASSISTGFGEPLHF
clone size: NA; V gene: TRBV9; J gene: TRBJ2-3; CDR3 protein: CASSPRLSLTDTQYF
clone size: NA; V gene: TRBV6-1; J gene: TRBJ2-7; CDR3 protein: CASTRDAGPYEQYF
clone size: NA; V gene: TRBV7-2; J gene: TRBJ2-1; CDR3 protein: CASGIAVSSYNEQFF
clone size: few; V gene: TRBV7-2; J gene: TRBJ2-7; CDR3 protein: CASSLVGGKQYF
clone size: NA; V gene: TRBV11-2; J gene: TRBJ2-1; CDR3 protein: CASSLVLALQQFF
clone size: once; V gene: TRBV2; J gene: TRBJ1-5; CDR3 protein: CASSGELGQPQHF
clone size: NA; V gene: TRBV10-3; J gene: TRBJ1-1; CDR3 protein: CAISVTGNTEAFF
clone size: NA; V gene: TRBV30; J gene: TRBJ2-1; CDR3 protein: CAWSVRRENEQFF
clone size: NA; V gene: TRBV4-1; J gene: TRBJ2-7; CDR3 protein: CASSQGAGGNSYEQYF
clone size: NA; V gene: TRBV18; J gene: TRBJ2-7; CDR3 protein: CASSPRMTEQYF
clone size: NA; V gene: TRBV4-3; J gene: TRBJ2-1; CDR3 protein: CASSHLAGSYNEQFF
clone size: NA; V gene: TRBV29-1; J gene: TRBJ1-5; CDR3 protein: CSVRGNGNQPQHF
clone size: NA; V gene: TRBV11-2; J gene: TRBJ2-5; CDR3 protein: CASSPTVGPVETQYF
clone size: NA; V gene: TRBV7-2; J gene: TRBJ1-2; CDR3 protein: CASSPRGSQSNYGYTF
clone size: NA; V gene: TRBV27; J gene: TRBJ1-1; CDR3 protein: CASSSPGLGTEAFF
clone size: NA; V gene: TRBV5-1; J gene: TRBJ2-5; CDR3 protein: CASSLMGLGSETQYF
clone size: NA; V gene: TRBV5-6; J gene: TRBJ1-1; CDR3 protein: CASSLEGGGWTEAFF
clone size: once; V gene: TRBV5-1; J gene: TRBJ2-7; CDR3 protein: CASSPQAPGYEQYF
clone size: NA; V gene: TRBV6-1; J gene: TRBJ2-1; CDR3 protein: CASSEGAGRLISYNEQFF
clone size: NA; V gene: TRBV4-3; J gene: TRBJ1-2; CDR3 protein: CASSQSGTVGYTF
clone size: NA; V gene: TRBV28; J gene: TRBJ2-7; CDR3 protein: CASSPGGAGLYEQYF
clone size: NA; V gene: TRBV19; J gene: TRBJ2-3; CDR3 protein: CASSNKDTQYF
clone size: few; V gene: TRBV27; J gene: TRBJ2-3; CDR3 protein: CATYRDRGQIDTQYF
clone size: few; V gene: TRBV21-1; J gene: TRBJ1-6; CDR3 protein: CASSKWQPRRSPLHF
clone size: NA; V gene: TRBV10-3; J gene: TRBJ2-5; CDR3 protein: CATLGRLQETQYF
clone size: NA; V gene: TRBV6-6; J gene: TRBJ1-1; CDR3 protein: CASSPGREAFF
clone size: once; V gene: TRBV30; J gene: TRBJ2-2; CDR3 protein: CAWSNTGGSGELFF
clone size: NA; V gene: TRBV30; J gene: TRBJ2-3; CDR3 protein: CAWTRDLITDTQYF
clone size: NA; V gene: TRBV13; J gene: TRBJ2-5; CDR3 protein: CASSGSSGGGETQYF
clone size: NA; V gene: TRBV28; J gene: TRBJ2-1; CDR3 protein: CASSLRKASYNEQFF
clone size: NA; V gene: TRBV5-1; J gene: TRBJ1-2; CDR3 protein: CASSLGTNYGYTF
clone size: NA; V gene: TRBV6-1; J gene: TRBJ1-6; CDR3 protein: CASSERRAESNSPLHF
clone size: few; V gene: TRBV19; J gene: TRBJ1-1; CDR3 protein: CASSMGFDTEAFF
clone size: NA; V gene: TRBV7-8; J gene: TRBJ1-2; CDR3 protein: CASSLPQAGYTF
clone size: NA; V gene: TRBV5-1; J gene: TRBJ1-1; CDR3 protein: CASSPDRGRETEAFF
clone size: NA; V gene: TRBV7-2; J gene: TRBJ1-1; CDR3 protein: CASSLGRMNTEAFF
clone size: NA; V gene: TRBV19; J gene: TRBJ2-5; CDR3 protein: CASSFQGGIGETQYF
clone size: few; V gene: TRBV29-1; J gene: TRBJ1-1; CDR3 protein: CSPGGGPVTEAFF
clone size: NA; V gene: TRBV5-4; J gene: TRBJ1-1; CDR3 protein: CASSLVIRVNTEAFF
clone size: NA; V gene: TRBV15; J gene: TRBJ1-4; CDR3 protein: CATSFSPGQGALSNEKLFF
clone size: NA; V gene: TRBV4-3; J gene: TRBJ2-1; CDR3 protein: CASSQGLALYNEQFF